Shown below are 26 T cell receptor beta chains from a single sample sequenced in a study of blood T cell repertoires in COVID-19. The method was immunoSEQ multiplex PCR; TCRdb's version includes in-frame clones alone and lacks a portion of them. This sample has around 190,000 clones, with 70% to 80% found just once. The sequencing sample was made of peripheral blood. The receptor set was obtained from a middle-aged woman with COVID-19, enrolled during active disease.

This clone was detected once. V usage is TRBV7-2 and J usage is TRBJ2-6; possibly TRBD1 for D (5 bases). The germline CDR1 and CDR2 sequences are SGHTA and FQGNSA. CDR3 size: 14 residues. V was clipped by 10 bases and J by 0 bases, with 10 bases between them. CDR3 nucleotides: TGTGCCATCCAGGGATACTCTGGGGCCAACGTCCTGACTTTC. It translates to CAIQGYSGANVLTF.

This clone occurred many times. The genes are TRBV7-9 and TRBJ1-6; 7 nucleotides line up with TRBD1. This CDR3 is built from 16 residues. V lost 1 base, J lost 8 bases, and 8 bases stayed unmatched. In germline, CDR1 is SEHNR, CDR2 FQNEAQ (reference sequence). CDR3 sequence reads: CASSLEGAIRDSPLHF. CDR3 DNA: TGTGCCAGCAGCTTAGAGGGGGCTATTAGGGATTCACCCCTCCACTTT.

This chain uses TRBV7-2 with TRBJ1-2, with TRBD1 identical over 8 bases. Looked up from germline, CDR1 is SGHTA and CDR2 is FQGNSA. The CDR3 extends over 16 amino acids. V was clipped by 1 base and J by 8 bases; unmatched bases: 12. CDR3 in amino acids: CASSLERPRGRGGYTF. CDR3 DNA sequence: TGTGCCAGCAGCTTAGAACGCCCCAGGGGGCGGGGGGGCTACACCTTC. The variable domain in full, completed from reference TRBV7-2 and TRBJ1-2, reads GAGVSQSPSNKVTEKGKDVELRCDPISGHTALYWYRQSLGQGLEFLIYFQGNSAPDKSGLPSDRFSAERTGGSVSTLTIQRTQQEDSAVYLCASSLERPRGRGGYTFGSGTRLTVV.

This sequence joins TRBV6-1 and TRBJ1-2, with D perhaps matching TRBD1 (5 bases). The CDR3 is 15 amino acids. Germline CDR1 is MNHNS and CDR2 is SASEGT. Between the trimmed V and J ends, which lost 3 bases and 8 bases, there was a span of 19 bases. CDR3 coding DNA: TGTGCCAGCAGTGAGCCACCGCCGTTAGGGGTCGGCTACACCTTC. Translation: CASSEPPPLGVGYTF.

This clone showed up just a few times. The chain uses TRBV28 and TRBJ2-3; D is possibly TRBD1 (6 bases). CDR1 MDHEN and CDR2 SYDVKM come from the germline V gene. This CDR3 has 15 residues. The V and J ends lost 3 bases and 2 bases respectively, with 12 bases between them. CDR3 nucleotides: TGTGCCAGCAGTTTGAGGGACAAACCCACAGATACGCAGTATTTT. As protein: CASSLRDKPTDTQYF.

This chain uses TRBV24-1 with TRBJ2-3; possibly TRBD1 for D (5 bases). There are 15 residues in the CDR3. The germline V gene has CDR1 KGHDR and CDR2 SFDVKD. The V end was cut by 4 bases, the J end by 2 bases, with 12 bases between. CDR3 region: CATSDPGAATDTQYF. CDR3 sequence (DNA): TGTGCCACCAGTGACCCTGGGGCCGCCACAGATACGCAGTATTTT.

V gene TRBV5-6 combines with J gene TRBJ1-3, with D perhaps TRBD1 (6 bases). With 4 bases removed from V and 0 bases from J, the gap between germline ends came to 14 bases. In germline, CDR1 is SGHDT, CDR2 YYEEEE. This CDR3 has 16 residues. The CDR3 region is CASSRTEAFSGNTIYF. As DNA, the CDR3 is TGTGCCAGCAGCCGGACAGAGGCATTCTCTGGAAACACCATATATTTT. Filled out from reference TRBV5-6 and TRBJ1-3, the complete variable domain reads DAGVTQSPTHLIKTRGQQVTLRCSPKSGHDTVSWYQQALGQGPQFIFQYYEEEERQRGNFPDRFSGHQFPNYSSELNVNALLLGDSALYLCASSRTEAFSGNTIYFGEGSWLTVV.

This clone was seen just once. The CDR3 coding sequence is TGTGCCAGCAGCTTAGCGGGCAGTGTCGGAGCTTTCTTT. It is translated as CASSLAGSVGAFF. The rearrangement links TRBV7-9 to TRBJ1-1, with D uncertain. This CDR3 region has 13 residues. V was pared by 0 bases and J by 10 bases, with 12 bases between. Germline V CDR1 and CDR2: SEHNR, FQNEAQ (reference sequence).

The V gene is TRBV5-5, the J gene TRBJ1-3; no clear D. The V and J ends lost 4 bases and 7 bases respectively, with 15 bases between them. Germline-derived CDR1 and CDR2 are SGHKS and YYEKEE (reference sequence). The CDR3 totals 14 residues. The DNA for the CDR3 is TGTGCCAGCAGCCCGTTCGGGTTAGTCAACACCATATATTTT. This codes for CASSPFGLVNTIYF.

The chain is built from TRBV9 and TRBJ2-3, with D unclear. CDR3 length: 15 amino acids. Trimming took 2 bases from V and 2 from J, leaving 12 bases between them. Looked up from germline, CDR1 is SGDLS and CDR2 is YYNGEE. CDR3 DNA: TGTGCCAGCAGCGTTCTAAAAAGTCCCACAGATACGCAGTATTTT. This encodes CASSVLKSPTDTQYF.

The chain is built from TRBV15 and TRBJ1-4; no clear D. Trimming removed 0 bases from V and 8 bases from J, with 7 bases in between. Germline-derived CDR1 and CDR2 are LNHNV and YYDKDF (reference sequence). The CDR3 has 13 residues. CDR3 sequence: CATSRDGSEKLFF. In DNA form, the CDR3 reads TGTGCCACCAGCAGAGACGGTTCGGAAAAACTGTTTTTT.

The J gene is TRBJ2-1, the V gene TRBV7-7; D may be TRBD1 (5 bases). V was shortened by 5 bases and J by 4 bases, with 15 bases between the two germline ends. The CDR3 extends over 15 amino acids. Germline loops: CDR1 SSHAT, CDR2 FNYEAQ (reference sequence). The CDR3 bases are TGTGCCAGCAGCCCCGACAGTAACCCTTACAATGAGCAGTTCTTC. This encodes CASSPDSNPYNEQFF.

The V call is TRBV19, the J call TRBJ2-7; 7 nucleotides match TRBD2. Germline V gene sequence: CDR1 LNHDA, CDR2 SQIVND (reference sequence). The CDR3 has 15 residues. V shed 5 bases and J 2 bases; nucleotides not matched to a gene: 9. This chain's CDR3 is CASSPQAGNAYEQYF. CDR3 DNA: TGTGCCAGTAGTCCACAAGCGGGGAATGCCTACGAGCAGTACTTC.

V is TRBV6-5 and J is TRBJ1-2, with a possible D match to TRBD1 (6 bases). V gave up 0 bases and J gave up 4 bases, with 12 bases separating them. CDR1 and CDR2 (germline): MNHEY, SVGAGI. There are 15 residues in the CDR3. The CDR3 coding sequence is TGTGCCAGCAGTTACTCGTACAGGGACACCTATGGCTACACCTTC. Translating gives CASSYSYRDTYGYTF.

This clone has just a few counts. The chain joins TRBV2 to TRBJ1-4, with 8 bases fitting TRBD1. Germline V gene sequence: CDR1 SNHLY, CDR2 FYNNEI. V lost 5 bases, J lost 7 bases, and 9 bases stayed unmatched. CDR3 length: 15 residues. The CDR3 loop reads CASSRNGQGGEKLFF. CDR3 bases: TGTGCCAGCAGTCGTAATGGACAGGGAGGTGAAAAACTGTTTTTT.

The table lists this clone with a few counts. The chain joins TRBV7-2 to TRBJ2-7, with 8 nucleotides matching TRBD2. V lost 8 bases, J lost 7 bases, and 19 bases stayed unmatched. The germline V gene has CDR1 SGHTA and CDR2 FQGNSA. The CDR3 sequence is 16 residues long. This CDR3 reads CASREGPTSALKEQYF. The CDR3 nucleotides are TGTGCCAGCCGTGAAGGGCCGACTAGCGCACTCAAAGAGCAGTACTTC.

For the CDR3, the DNA is TGTGCCAGCAGCCAAGGACAGGGGGCGTTTTACGAGCAGTACTTC. Its protein is CASSQGQGAFYEQYF. The rearrangement joins TRBV3-1 (or the pseudogene TRBV3-2) to TRBJ2-7; TRBD1 agrees at 10 bases. With 1 base clipped from V and 4 bases from J, the junction kept 4 bases outside the gene matches. Germline-derived CDR1 and CDR2 are LGHDT and YNNKEL (reference sequence). The CDR3 length is 15 residues.

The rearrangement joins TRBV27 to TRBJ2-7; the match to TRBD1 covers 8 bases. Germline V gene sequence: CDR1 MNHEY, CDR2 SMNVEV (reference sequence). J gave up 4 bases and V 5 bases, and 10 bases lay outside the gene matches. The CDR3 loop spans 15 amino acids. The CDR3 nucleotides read TGTGCCAGCAGTCTGCGGACAGGGCTTGGGTACGAGCAGTACTTC. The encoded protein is CASSLRTGLGYEQYF.

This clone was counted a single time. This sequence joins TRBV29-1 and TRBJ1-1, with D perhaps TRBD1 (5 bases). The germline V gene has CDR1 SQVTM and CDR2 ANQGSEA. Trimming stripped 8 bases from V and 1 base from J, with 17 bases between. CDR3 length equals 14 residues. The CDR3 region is CSSSSVQGNTEAFF. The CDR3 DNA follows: TGCAGCTCCAGCTCCGTCCAGGGGAACACTGAAGCTTTCTTT.

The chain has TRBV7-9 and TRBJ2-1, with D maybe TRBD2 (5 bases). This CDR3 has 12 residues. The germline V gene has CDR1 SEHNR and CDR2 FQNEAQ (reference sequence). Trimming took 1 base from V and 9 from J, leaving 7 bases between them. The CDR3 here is CASSLVAGEQFF. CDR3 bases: TGTGCCAGCAGCTTAGTGGCGGGTGAGCAGTTCTTC.

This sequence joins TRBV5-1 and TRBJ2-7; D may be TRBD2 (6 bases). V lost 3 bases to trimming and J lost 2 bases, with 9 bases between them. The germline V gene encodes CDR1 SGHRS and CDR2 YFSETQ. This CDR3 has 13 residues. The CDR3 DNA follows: TGCGCCAGCAGCTGGGACTCTACCTACGAGCAGTACTTC. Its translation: CASSWDSTYEQYF.

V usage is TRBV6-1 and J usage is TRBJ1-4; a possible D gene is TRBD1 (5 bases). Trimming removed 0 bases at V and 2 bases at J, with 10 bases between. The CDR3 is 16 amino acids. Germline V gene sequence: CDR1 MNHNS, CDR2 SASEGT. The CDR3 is CASSEALGGTNEKLFF. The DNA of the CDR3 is TGTGCCAGCAGTGAAGCGCTTGGGGGGACTAATGAAAAACTGTTTTTT.

CDR3: CAISGGDLNYGYTF. In DNA form, the CDR3 reads TGTGCCATCAGTGGGGGGGATCTCAACTATGGCTACACCTTC. The V gene is TRBV10-3, the J gene TRBJ1-2; D possibly corresponds to TRBD1 (5 bases). The CDR3 sequence is 14 residues long. V lost 4 bases, J lost 2 bases, and 11 bases lay in between. The germline CDR1 and CDR2 sequences are ENHRY and SYGVKD.

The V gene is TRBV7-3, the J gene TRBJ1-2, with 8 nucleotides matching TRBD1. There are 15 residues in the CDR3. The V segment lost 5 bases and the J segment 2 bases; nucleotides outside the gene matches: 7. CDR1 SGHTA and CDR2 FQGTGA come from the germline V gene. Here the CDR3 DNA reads TGTGCCAGCAGCATGACAGGGGACCGAAACTATGGCTACACCTTC. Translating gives CASSMTGDRNYGYTF.

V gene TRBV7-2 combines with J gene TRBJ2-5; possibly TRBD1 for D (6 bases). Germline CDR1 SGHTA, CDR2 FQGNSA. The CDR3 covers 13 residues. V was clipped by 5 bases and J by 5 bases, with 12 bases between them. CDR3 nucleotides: TGTGCCAGCAGCCCCAGGGGCGGGGAGACCCAGTACTTC. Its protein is CASSPRGGETQYF.

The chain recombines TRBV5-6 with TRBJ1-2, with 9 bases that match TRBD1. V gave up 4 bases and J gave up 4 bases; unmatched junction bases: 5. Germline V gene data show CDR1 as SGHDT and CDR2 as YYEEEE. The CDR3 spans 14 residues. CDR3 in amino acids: CASSPTGGIYGYTF. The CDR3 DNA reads TGTGCCAGCAGCCCGACAGGGGGTATCTATGGCTACACCTTC.